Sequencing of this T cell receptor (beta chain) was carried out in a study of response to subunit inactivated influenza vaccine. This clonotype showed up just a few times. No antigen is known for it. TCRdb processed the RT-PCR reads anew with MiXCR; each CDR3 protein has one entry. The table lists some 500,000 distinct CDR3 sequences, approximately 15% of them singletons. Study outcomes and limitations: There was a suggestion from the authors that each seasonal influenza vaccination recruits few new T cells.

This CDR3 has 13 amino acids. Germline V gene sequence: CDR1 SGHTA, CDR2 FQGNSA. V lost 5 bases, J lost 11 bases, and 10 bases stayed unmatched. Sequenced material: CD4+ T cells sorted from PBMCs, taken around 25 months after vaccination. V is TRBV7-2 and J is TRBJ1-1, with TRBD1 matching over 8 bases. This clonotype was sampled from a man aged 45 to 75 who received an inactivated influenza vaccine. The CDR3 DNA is TGTGCCAGCAGCAGAGACAGGGGCCAGGATGCTTTCTTT. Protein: CASSRDRGQDAFF.